The 28 T cell receptor beta chains presented below share a single source sample, sequenced in a study of cytomegalovirus exposure and HLA in healthy donors. The study ran its PCR with 60 Vbeta and 13 Jbeta primers. Assay: immunoSEQ multiplex PCR; the TCRdb copy retains only in-frame clones and omits some. The sample consists of about 140,000 clones, about 80% of them appearing once. Material: PBMCs. The receptors here all came from a man aged 40-50 years in good health and CMV-seropositive.

The J gene is TRBJ2-5, the V gene TRBV4-3; 7 bases align to TRBD1. Germline assignment: CDR1 LGHNA and CDR2 YSLEER. The CDR3 consists of 15 residues. Trimming took 1 base from V and 5 from J; bases not matched to a gene: 7. In DNA form, the CDR3 reads TGCGCCAGCAGCCAAGGTACAGGGGCGCTGGAGACCCAGTACTTC. Translation: CASSQGTGALETQYF.

The rearrangement uses TRBV5-6 and TRBJ1-2; D gene uncertain. This CDR3 is built from 13 residues. Germline CDR1 SGHDT, CDR2 YYEEEE. The ends were cut back, 0 bases at V and 7 bases at J, with 10 bases in the middle. The CDR3 here is CASSLGLIVGYTF. CDR3 DNA sequence: TGTGCCAGCAGCTTGGGTCTTATTGTTGGCTACACCTTC. The entire variable domain, with the rest obtained from reference TRBV5-6 and TRBJ1-2, is as follows: DAGVTQSPTHLIKTRGQQVTLRCSPKSGHDTVSWYQQALGQGPQFIFQYYEEEERQRGNFPDRFSGHQFPNYSSELNVNALLLGDSALYLCASSLGLIVGYTFGSGTRLTVV.

The chain employs TRBV15 and TRBJ1-4; no definite D call. This CDR3 has 14 residues. Germline loops: CDR1 LNHNV, CDR2 YYDKDF (reference sequence). Trimming pared 3 bases from V and 6 bases from J, leaving 11 bases between. Here the CDR3 DNA reads TGTGCCACCAGCAGTGGGCAGGTAGATGAAAAACTGTTTTTT. It specifies CATSSGQVDEKLFF.

This chain uses TRBV7-2 with TRBJ2-7; TRBD2 might be the D (5 bases). Trimming shortened V by 5 bases and J by 3 bases, and 17 bases separated the two germline ends. The CDR3 consists of 15 residues. Germline V gene data show CDR1 as SGHTA and CDR2 as FQGNSA. Here the CDR3 DNA reads TGTGCCAGCAGCCTAAACGCGGGCAGTCTCTACGAGCAGTACTTC. Translated, it gives CASSLNAGSLYEQYF.

This clone occurred once. The rearrangement joins TRBV7-9 to TRBJ2-2; 7 positions agree with TRBD2. Trimming cost V 0 bases and J 6 bases; bases outside gene matches: 1. The germline CDR1 and CDR2 sequences are SEHNR and FQNEAQ (reference sequence). The CDR3 consists of 14 residues. The CDR3 protein is CASSLAGGPGELFF. The CDR3 bases are TGTGCCAGCAGCTTAGCGGGAGGGCCCGGGGAGCTGTTTTTT.

The CDR3 nucleotides are TGTGCCAGCAGCCGGGGACAGGGGCAGGAGACCCAGTACTTC. Amino acids: CASSRGQGQETQYF. V usage is TRBV7-6 and J usage is TRBJ2-5, with TRBD1 matching over 10 bases. The CDR3 covers 14 residues. Germline CDR1 and CDR2: SGHVS and FNYEAQ. V shed 5 bases, J shed 5 bases, and the junction held 5 bases outside the gene matches.

The genes are TRBV5-1 and TRBJ1-5, with a weak D call TRBD1 (5 bases). The CDR3 is 15 residues long. The germline CDR1 and CDR2 sequences are SGHRS and YFSETQ. The V gene lost 1 base and the J gene lost 1 base, with 9 bases spanning the gap. This chain's CDR3 is CASSLLSGSNQPQHF. As DNA, the CDR3 is TGCGCCAGCAGCTTGTTGTCAGGGAGCAATCAGCCCCAGCATTTT.

The chain employs TRBV10-3 and TRBJ2-2; D gene ambiguous. V shed 7 bases and J shed 6 bases, with 9 bases lying between them. Germline CDR1 reads ENHRY; CDR2 reads SYGVKD. CDR3 size: 12 residues. The CDR3 DNA reads as TGTGCCATCACCCCAGAGGCCGGGGAGCTGTTTTTT. It is translated as CAITPEAGELFF.

The chain is built from TRBV5-1 and TRBJ2-7; TRBD2 might be the D (8 bases). CDR3 length: 18 amino acids. The germline V gene has CDR1 SGHRS and CDR2 YFSETQ. V dropped 4 bases and J dropped 7 bases, with 30 bases sitting between them. The CDR3 spells CASSRIGTVLVSGGEQYF. The CDR3 DNA reads as TGCGCCAGCAGCCGGATTGGGACAGTCTTAGTGTCGGGGGGGGAGCAGTACTTC.

This clone has just one count. The rearrangement links TRBV11-3 to TRBJ1-2; 7 bases align to TRBD1. This CDR3 region has 20 residues. Trimming took 0 bases from V and 8 from J; bases not matched to a gene: 24. Germline V gene data show CDR1 as SGHNT and CDR2 as YENEEA. In DNA form, the CDR3 reads TGTGCCAGCAGCTTAGATAAAGGTGGGACAGTGTTGGTATCGATCAGAGGCTACACCTTC. Amino acids: CASSLDKGGTVLVSIRGYTF.

The gene calls are TRBV5-3 and TRBJ2-1; 7 bases line up with TRBD1. Being an ORF, TRBV5-3 has a function that is uncertain. There are 16 residues in the CDR3. V lost 0 bases to trimming and J lost 1 base; unmatched junction nucleotides: 4. The CDR3 sequence: CARSLAGTESYNEQFF. CDR3 nucleotide sequence: TGTGCCAGAAGCTTGGCCGGGACAGAATCCTACAATGAGCAGTTCTTC.

The chain couples TRBV5-1 to TRBJ2-1, with TRBD2 as a possible D gene (6 bases). This CDR3 comprises 16 residues. Germline V gene data show CDR1 as SGHRS and CDR2 as YFSETQ. The V end lost 1 base, the J end lost 7 bases, and 18 bases lay between the germline ends. CDR3: CASSLRGWGGRNEQFF. The CDR3 DNA reads TGCGCCAGCAGCTTGCGGGGGTGGGGCGGTAGGAATGAGCAGTTCTTC.

The genes are TRBV29-1 and TRBJ1-2; D might be TRBD1 (5 bases). Germline CDR1 reads SQVTM; CDR2 reads ANQGSEA. This CDR3 is built from 11 residues. The V gene lost 2 bases and the J gene lost 7 bases, with 8 bases spanning the gap. The CDR3: CSVERGVGYTF. The CDR3 DNA sequence: TGCAGCGTTGAAAGGGGTGTTGGCTACACCTTC.

The chain joins TRBV5-1 to TRBJ1-1; 8 nucleotides match TRBD1. The length of the CDR3 is 14 residues. Germline values: CDR1 SGHRS, CDR2 YFSETQ. The V gene end was trimmed by 0 bases and the J gene end by 4 bases; junction bases not matched to a gene: 2. The CDR3 DNA reads TGCGCCAGCAGCTTGGGACAGGGGAGCACTGAAGCTTTCTTT. It codes for CASSLGQGSTEAFF.

The rearrangement links TRBV6-1 to TRBJ1-5; D is ambiguous. The length of the CDR3 is 13 residues. Trimming left V 8 bases short and J 2 bases short, with 10 bases between. Germline V gives CDR1 MNHNS, CDR2 SASEGT. This chain's CDR3 is CASADGGNQPQHF. CDR3 sequence (DNA): TGTGCCAGCGCCGACGGGGGCAATCAGCCCCAGCATTTT.

The CDR3 DNA sequence: TGCGCCAGCAGCCAAGACCGTCTCCCCTATAATTCACCCCTCCACTTT. Translating it yields CASSQDRLPYNSPLHF. This chain joins TRBV4-1 and TRBJ1-6; no clear D gene. This CDR3 comprises 16 residues. CDR1 is MGHRA, CDR2 YSYEKL, per germline. V lost 0 bases, J lost 2 bases, and 8 bases lay in between.

The CDR3 protein is CASSPAASRFETQYF. The CDR3 DNA is TGCGCCAGCAGCCCGGCGGCTAGCCGCTTCGAGACCCAGTACTTC. J is TRBJ2-5 and V is TRBV5-1; the D gene is possibly TRBD2 (5 bases). V lost 4 bases, J lost 5 bases, and 18 bases lay in between. Germline V gene sequence: CDR1 SGHRS, CDR2 YFSETQ. This CDR3 has 15 residues.

The chain has TRBV18 and TRBJ2-1; D may be TRBD2 (5 bases). CDR1 and CDR2 from the germline V gene are KGHSH and LQKENI. Trimming shortened V by 3 bases and J by 0 bases, and 9 bases separated the two germline ends. This CDR3 contains 15 residues. The CDR3 sequence is CASSPVRDSYNEQFF. CDR3 DNA: TGTGCCAGCTCACCGGTACGGGACTCCTACAATGAGCAGTTCTTC.

The rearrangement links TRBV7-6 to TRBJ2-6, with D possibly being TRBD1 (6 bases). Trimming shortened V by 6 bases and J by 4 bases, and 19 bases separated the two germline ends. This CDR3 comprises 17 residues. Germline values: CDR1 SGHVS, CDR2 FNYEAQ. DNA for the CDR3: TGTGCCAGCAGAGGGGGAGACCCGGCGGCCGGGGCCAACGTCCTGACTTTC. Its protein product is CASRGGDPAAGANVLTF.

This clone was recorded once. V gene TRBV5-6 combines with J gene TRBJ2-3; no clear D. Deletions cut 4 bases from V and 0 bases from J, with 9 bases between. Per the germline V gene, CDR1 is SGHDT and CDR2 is YYEEEE. The CDR3 sequence is 14 residues long. The CDR3 DNA reads as TGTGCCAGCAGCCCTAAACCTAGCACAGATACGCAGTATTTT. Translation gives CASSPKPSTDTQYF.

The rearrangement links TRBV5-1 to TRBJ2-7; the match to TRBD2 covers 13 bases. Germline V CDR1 and CDR2: SGHRS, YFSETQ. CDR3 length: 16 residues. V dropped 4 bases and J dropped 0; count of bases not matched to a gene: 4. The chain's CDR3 is CASSPRLAGGSYEQYF. The CDR3 DNA is TGCGCCAGCAGCCCTAGACTAGCGGGAGGCTCCTACGAGCAGTACTTC.

This chain uses TRBV2 with TRBJ2-3; TRBD1 matches at 7 bases. CDR3 size: 15 residues. V shed 6 bases and J 4 bases; nucleotides not matched to a gene: 10. Germline assignment: CDR1 SNHLY and CDR2 FYNNEI. The chain's CDR3 is CASRRQGRSSDTQYF. The CDR3 DNA is TGTGCCAGCAGACGACAGGGTCGGTCGTCAGATACGCAGTATTTT.

The chain uses TRBV27 and TRBJ2-5, with TRBD2 identical over 7 bases. Germline trimming cut 3 bases from V and 2 bases from J; bases unmatched to any gene: 3. CDR3 length equals 14 residues. From germline, CDR1 is MNHEY and CDR2 SMNVEV (reference sequence). This chain's CDR3 is CASSFVGGQETQYF. The CDR3 nucleotides are TGTGCCAGCAGTTTTGTCGGGGGGCAAGAGACCCAGTACTTC.

This clone has a single count. The chain is built from TRBV5-1 and TRBJ2-1; 8 bases match TRBD2. J lost 0 bases, V lost 4 bases, and 3 bases had no gene match. Germline values: CDR1 SGHRS, CDR2 YFSETQ. CDR3 length: 15 amino acids. The CDR3 DNA follows: TGCGCCAGCAGCCCGGGGACTAGCTCCTACAATGAGCAGTTCTTC. This sequence encodes CASSPGTSSYNEQFF.

This clone has a handful of counts. The gene calls are TRBV5-1 and TRBJ1-6, with 9 bases aligning to TRBD1. The CDR3 has 15 residues. The trim removed 2 bases at V and 5 bases at J, leaving 2 bases unmatched. The V gene's germline CDR1 is SGHRS and CDR2 YFSETQ. CDR3 protein: CASSFGTGNNSPLHF. The DNA for the CDR3 is TGCGCCAGCAGCTTCGGGACAGGGAATAATTCACCCCTCCACTTT.

The rearrangement links TRBV30 to TRBJ1-1, with 10 bases identical to TRBD1. V trimming: 6 bases; J trimming: 0 bases; junction bases outside the gene matches: 10. The CDR3 is 16 amino acids. Germline V lookup: CDR1 GTSNPN, CDR2 SVGIG (reference sequence). The CDR3 sequence: CACGPGQGRMNTEAFF. CDR3 coding DNA: TGTGCCTGCGGCCCGGGACAGGGGCGCATGAACACTGAAGCTTTCTTT.

This clone came up once. The CDR3: CASSYGGRRNEQFF. For the CDR3, the DNA is TGTGCCAGCAGTTACGGCGGGAGGCGCAATGAGCAGTTCTTC. V gene TRBV6-5 combines with J gene TRBJ2-1; 8 nucleotides agree with TRBD2. Germline CDR1 reads MNHEY; CDR2 reads SVGAGI. V dropped 2 bases and J dropped 6; count of bases not matched to a gene: 3. This CDR3 comprises 14 residues.

The V and J genes are TRBV29-1 and TRBJ2-7; 7 bases map to TRBD2. The CDR3 consists of 16 residues. Per the germline V gene, CDR1 is SQVTM and CDR2 is ANQGSEA. V dropped 1 base and J dropped 6; count of bases not matched to a gene: 15. Written as DNA, the CDR3 is TGCAGCGTTGAAGTTCGAGGGAGGGCCGGTCTGCGCGAGCAGTACTTC. It encodes CSVEVRGRAGLREQYF.